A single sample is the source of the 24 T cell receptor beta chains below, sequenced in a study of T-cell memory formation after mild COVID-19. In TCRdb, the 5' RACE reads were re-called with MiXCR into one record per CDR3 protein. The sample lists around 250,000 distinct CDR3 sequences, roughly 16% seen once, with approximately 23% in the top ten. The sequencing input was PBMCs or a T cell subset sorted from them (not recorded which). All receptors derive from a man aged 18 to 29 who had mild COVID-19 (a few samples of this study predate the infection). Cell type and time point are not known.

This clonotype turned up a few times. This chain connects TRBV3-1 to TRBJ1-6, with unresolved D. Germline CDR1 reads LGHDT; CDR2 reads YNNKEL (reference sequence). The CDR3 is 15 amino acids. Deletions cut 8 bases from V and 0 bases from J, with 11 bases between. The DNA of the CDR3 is TGTGCCAGCTTGGACGGGAGCTCCTATAATTCACCCCTCCACTTT. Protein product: CASLDGSSYNSPLHF.

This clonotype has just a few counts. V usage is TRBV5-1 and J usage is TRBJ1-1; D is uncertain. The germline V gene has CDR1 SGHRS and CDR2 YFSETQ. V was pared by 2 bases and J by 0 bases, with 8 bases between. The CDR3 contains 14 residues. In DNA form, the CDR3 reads TGCGCCAGCAGCTTACGACGGTTGAACACTGAAGCTTTCTTT. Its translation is CASSLRRLNTEAFF.

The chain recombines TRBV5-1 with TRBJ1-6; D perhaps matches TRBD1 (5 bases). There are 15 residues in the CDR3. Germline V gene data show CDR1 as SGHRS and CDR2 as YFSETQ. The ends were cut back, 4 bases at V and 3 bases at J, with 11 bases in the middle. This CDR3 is CASSQSGFYNSPLHF. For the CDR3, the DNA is TGCGCCAGCAGCCAGTCAGGGTTCTATAATTCACCCCTCCACTTT.

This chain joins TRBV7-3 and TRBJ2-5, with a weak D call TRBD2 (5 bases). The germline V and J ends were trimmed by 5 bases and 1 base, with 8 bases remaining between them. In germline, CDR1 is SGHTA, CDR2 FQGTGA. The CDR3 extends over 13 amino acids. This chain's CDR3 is CASSRGSQETQYF. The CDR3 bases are TGTGCCAGCAGCCGAGGGTCCCAAGAGACCCAGTACTTC.

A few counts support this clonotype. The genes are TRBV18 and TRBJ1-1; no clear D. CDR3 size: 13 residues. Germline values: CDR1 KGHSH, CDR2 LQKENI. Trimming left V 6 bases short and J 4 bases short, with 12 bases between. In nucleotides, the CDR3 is TGTGCCAGCTCCGGGGAAAGGGCCACTGAAGCTTTCTTT. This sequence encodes CASSGERATEAFF.

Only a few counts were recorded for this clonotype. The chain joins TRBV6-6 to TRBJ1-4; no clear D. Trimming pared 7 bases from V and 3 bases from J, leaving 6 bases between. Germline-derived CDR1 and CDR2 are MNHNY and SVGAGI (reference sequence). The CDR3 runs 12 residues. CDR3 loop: CASNQANEKLFF. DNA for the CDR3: TGTGCCAGCAATCAGGCTAATGAAAAACTGTTTTTT.

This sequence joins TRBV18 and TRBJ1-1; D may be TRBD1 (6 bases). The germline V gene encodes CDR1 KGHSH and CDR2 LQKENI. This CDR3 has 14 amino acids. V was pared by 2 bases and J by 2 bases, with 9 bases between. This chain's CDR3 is CASSPVRGNTEAFF. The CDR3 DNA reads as TGTGCCAGCTCACCAGTCAGGGGAAACACTGAAGCTTTCTTT.

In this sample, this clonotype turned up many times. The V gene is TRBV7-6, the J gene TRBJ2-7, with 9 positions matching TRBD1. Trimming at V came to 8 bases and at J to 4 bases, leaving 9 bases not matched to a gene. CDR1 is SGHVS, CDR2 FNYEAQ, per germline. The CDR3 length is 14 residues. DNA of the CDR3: TGTGCCAGCCAAGCGGGACAGGGACAATACGAGCAGTACTTC. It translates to CASQAGQGQYEQYF.

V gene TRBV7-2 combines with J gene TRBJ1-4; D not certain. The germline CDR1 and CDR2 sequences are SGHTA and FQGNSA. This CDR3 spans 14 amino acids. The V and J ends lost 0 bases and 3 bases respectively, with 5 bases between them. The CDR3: CASSLAQANEKLFF. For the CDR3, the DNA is TGTGCCAGCAGCTTAGCCCAGGCTAATGAAAAACTGTTTTTT. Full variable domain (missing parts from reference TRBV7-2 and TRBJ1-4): GAGVSQSPSNKVTEKGKDVELRCDPISGHTALYWYRQSLGQGLEFLIYFQGNSAPDKSGLPSDRFSAERTGGSVSTLTIQRTQQEDSAVYLCASSLAQANEKLFFGSGTQLSVL.

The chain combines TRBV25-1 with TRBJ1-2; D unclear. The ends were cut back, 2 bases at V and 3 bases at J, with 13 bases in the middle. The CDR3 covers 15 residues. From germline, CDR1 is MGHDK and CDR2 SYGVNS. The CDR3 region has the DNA TGTGCCAGCAGTGAAAATTGGGCAGGAGACTATGGCTACACCTTC. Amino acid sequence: CASSENWAGDYGYTF.

The CDR3 reads CASGRLPYEQYF. The CDR3 DNA reads as TGTGCCAGCGGGAGACTGCCCTACGAGCAGTACTTC. V gene TRBV12-3 or TRBV12-4 combines with J gene TRBJ2-7; tentatively, D is TRBD2 (5 bases). Trimming took 8 bases from V and 2 from J, leaving 10 bases between them. The CDR3 runs to 12 residues.

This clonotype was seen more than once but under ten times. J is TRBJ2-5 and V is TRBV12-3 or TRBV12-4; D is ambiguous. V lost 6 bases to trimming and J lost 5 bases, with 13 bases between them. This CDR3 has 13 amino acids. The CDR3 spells CASSARERETQYF. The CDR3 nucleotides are TGTGCCAGCAGCGCCCGAGAGAGGGAGACCCAGTACTTC.

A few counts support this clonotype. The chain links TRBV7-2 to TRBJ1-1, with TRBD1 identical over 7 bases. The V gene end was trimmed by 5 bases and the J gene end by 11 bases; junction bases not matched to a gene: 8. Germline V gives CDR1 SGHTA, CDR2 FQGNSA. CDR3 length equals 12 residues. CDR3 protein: CASSVNRGTAFF. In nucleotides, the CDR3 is TGTGCCAGCAGCGTTAACAGGGGTACGGCTTTCTTT.

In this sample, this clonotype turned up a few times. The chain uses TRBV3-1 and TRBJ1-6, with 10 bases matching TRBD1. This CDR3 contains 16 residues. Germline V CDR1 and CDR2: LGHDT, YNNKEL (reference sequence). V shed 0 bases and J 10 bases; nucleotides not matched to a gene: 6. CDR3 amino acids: CASSQDRGTGVSPLHF. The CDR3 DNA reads TGTGCCAGCAGCCAAGATAGGGGGACAGGGGTATCACCCCTCCACTTT.

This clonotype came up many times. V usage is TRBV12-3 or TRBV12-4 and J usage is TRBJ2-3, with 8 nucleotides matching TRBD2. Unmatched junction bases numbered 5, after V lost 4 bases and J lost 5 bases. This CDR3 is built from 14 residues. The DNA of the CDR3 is TGTGCCAGCAGTTACGGGGGGGCCGGAGATACGCAGTATTTT. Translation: CASSYGGAGDTQYF.

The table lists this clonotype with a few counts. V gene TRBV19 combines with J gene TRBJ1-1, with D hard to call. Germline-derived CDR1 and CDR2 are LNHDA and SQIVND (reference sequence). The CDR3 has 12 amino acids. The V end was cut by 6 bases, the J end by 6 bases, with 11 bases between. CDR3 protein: CASSPGWAEAFF. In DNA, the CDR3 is TGTGCCAGTAGCCCGGGTTGGGCTGAAGCTTTCTTT.

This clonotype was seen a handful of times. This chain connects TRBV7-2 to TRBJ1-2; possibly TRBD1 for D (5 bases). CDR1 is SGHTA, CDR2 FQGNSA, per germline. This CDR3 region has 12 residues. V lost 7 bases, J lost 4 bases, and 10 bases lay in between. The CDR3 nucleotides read TGTGCCAGCAAAGACGGGGGCTATGGCTACACCTTC. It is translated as CASKDGGYGYTF.

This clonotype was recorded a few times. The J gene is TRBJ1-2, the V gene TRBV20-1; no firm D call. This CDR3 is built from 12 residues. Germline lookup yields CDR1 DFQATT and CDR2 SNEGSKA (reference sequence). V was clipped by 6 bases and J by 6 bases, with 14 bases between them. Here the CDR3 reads CSAPTGSHGYTF. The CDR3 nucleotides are TGCAGTGCCCCTACCGGGTCTCATGGCTACACCTTC.

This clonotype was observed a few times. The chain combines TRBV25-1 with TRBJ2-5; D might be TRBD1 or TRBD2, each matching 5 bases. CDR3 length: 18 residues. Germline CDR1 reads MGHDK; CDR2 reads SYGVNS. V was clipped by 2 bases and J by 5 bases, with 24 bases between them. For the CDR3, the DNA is TGTGCCAGCAGTGAAGTAGGAGGACACCTCCCTACCGGGGAGACCCAGTACTTC. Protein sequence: CASSEVGGHLPTGETQYF.

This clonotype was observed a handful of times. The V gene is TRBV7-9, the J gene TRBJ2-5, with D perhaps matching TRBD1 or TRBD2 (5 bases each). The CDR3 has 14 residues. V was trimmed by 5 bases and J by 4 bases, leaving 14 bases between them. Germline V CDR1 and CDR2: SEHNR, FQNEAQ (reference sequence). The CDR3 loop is CASSRGYVAETQYF. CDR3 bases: TGTGCCAGCAGCCGGGGCTACGTGGCAGAGACCCAGTACTTC.

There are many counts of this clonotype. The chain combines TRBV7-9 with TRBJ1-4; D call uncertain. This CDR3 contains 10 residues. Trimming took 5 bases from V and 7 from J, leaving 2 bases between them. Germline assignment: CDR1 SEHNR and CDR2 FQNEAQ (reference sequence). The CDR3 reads CASSGEKLFF. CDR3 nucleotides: TGTGCCAGCAGCGGTGAAAAACTGTTTTTT.

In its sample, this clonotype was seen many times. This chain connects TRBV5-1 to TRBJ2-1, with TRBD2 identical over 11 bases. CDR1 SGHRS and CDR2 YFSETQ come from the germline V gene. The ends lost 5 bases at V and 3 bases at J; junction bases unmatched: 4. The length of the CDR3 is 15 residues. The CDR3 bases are TGCGCCAGCAGGCATAGCGGGGGGGACTACAATGAGCAGTTCTTC. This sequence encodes CASRHSGGDYNEQFF.

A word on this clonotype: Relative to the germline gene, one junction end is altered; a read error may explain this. In DNA form, the CDR3 reads TGCGCCAGCAGCCCCCGGCGGGCCAATGCACATCAGCCCCAGCATTTT. It codes for CASSPRRANAHQPQHF. The chain couples TRBV6-2 or TRBV6-3 to TRBJ1-5, with D uncertain. The CDR3 runs 16 residues. Germline loops: CDR1 MNHEY, CDR2 SVGEGT.

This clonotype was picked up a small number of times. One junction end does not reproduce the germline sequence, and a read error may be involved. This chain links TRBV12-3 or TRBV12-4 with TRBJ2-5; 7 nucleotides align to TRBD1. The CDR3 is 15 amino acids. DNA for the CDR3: TGTGCCAGCAGTCGACAGGGAGAATTTGGAGAGATCCAGTACTTC. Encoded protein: CASSRQGEFGEIQYF.